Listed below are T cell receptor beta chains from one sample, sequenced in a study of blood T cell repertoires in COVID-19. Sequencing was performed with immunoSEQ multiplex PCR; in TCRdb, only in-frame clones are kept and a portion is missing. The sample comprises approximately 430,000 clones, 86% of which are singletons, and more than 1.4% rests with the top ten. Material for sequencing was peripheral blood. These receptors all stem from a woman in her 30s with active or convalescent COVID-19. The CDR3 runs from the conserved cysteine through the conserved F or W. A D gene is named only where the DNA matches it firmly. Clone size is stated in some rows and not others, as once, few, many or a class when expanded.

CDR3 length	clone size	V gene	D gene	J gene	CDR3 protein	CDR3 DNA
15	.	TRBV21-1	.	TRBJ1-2	CASSKYPGVNYGYTF	TGTGCCAGCAGCAAATACCCCGGGGTGAACTATGGCTACACCTTC
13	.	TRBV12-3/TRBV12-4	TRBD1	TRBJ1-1	CASSHGTADEAFF	TGTGCCAGCAGTCATGGGACAGCCGATGAAGCTTTCTTT
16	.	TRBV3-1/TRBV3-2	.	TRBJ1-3	CASSHLYRASGNTIYF	TGTGCCAGCAGCCACCTATACAGGGCCTCGGGAAACACCATATATTTT
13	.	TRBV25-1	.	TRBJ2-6	CASGFTGANVLTF	TGTGCCAGCGGCTTCACTGGGGCCAACGTCCTGACTTTC
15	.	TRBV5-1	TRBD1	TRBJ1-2	CASSDRQGGGYGYTF	TGCGCCAGCAGCGACCGACAGGGAGGCGGCTATGGCTACACCTTC
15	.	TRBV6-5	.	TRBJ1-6	CASSSTAHYNSPLHF	TGTGCCAGCAGTTCGACAGCACACTATAATTCACCCCTCCACTTT
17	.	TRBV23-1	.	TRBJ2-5	CASSQRIEGTSQETQYF	TGCGCCAGCAGTCAACGAATCGAAGGGACAAGTCAAGAGACCCAGTACTTC
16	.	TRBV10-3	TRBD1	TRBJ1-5	CAISDRQGVNNQPQHF	TGTGCCATCAGTGACCGACAGGGGGTTAATAATCAGCCCCAGCATTTT
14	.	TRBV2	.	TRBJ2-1	CASSEAPGFNEQFF	TGTGCCAGCAGTGAAGCCCCAGGTTTCAATGAGCAGTTCTTC
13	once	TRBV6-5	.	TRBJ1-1	CASSSRVNTEAFF	TGTGCCAGCAGCTCCCGCGTGAACACTGAAGCTTTCTTT
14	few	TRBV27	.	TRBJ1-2	CASSLGSNPYGYTF	TGTGCCAGCAGTTTAGGCTCCAACCCCTATGGCTACACCTTC
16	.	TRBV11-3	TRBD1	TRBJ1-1	CASSKRTGSMNTEAFF	TGTGCCAGCAGCAAACGGACAGGTAGTATGAACACTGAAGCTTTCTTT
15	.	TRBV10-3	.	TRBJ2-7	CAISESEEGPNEQYF	TGTGCCATCAGTGAGTCGGAGGAGGGGCCGAATGAGCAGTACTTC
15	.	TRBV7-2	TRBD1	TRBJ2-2	CASSRRTGSPGELFF	TGTGCCAGCAGCAGGAGGACAGGGTCTCCCGGGGAGCTGTTTTTT
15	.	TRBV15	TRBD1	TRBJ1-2	CATSRATGGHYGYTF	TGTGCCACCAGCAGGGCAACAGGGGGTCACTATGGCTACACCTTC
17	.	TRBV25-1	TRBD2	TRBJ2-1	CASSSSYGTSGRGGQFF	TGTGCCAGCAGCTCATCTTATGGGACTAGCGGGAGGGGAGGGCAGTTCTTC
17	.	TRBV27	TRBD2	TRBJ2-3	CASSFTESGTPDDTQYF	TGTGCCAGCAGCTTCACGGAGAGCGGGACCCCTGACGATACGCAGTATTTT
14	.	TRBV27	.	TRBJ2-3	CASSSGQFTDTQYF	TGTGCCAGCAGTTCCGGACAGTTCACAGATACGCAGTATTTT
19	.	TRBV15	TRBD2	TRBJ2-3	CATSKLMTSGSLGTDTQYF	TGTGCCACCAGCAAGCTTATGACTAGCGGGAGTCTGGGCACAGATACGCAGTATTTT
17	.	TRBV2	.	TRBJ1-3	CASSEGQERGSGNTIYF	TGTGCCAGCAGTGAAGGACAGGAAAGGGGCTCTGGAAACACCATATATTTT
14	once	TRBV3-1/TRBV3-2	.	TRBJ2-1	CASSLGGNVNEQFF	TGTGCCAGCAGCCTCGGGGGAAACGTCAATGAGCAGTTCTTC
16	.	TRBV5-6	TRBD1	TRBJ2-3	CASSVRDRSPTDTQYF	TGTGCCAGCAGCGTCCGGGACAGGAGCCCCACAGATACGCAGTATTTT
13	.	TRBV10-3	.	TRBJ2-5	CAITPEIQETQYF	TGTGCCATCACCCCGGAGATTCAAGAGACCCAGTACTTC
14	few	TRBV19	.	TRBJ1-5	CASRGTASNQPQHF	TGTGCCAGTAGGGGGACTGCTAGCAATCAGCCCCAGCATTTT
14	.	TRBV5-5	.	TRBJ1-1	CASSLVPVNTEAFF	TGTGCCAGCAGCTTGGTTCCCGTGAACACTGAAGCTTTCTTT
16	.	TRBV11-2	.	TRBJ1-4	CASIPGLKGVNEKLFF	TGTGCCAGCATACCCGGCTTGAAGGGGGTAAATGAAAAACTGTTTTTT
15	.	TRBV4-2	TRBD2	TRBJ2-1	CASSQASGGADEQFF	TGTGCCAGCAGCCAAGCAAGCGGGGGGGCCGATGAGCAGTTCTTC
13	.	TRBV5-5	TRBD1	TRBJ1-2	CASRGQGAVGYTF	TGTGCCAGCAGGGGACAGGGGGCAGTTGGCTACACCTTC
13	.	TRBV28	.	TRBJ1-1	CASSFAKNTEAFF	TGTGCCAGCAGTTTCGCGAAGAACACTGAAGCTTTCTTT
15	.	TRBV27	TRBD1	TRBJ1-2	CASRTSKQGGYGYTF	TGTGCCAGCAGAACCTCGAAACAGGGGGGCTATGGCTACACCTTC
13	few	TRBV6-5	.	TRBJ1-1	CASFSGGFTEAFF	TGTGCCAGCTTCTCGGGCGGGTTCACTGAAGCTTTCTTT
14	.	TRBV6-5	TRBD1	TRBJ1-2	CASSSPGTGNGYTF	TGTGCCAGCAGTTCTCCGGGGACAGGGAACGGCTACACCTTC
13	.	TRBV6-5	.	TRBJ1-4	CASSYRDNEKLFF	TGTGCCAGCAGTTACCGGGATAATGAAAAACTGTTTTTT
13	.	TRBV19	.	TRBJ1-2	CASSMANSYGYTF	TGTGCCAGTAGTATGGCCAACAGCTATGGCTACACCTTC
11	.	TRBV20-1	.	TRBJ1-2	CSARGQYGYTF	TGCAGTGCTAGAGGGCAGTATGGCTACACCTTC
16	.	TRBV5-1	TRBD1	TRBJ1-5	CASSLGVGQGNQPQHF	TGCGCCAGCAGCTTGGGGGTCGGACAGGGGAATCAGCCCCAGCATTTT
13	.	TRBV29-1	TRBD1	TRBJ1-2	CSVTGQGADGYTF	TGCAGCGTTACAGGACAGGGGGCCGACGGCTACACCTTC
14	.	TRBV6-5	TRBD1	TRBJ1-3	CASSRTGETNTIYF	TGTGCCAGCAGCCGAACAGGGGAGACAAACACCATATATTTT
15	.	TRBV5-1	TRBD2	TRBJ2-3	CASSKGLDSTDTQYF	TGCGCCAGCAGCAAAGGACTAGACTCCACAGATACGCAGTATTTT
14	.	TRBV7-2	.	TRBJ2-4	CASSLELGRGIQYF	TGTGCCAGCAGCTTAGAACTGGGAAGGGGCATTCAGTACTTC
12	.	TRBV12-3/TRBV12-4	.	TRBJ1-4	CASSRGQEKLFF	TGTGCCAGCAGTCGCGGACAGGAAAAACTGTTTTTT
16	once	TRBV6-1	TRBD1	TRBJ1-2	CASSEFGTGRGEGYTF	TGTGCCAGCAGTGAATTCGGGACAGGCAGGGGTGAGGGCTACACCTTC
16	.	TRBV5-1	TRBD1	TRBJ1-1	CASSPGDRPTNTEAFF	TGCGCCAGCAGCCCGGGGGACAGGCCAACGAACACTGAAGCTTTCTTT
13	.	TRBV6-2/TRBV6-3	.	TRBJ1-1	CASSYQGNTEAFF	TGTGCCAGCAGTTACCAGGGTAACACTGAAGCTTTCTTT
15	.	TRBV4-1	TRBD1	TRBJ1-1	CASSQTRTGGTEAFF	TGCGCCAGCAGCCAAACACGTACAGGGGGCACTGAAGCTTTCTTT
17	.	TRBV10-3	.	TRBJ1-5	CAISASEGALANQPQHF	TGTGCCATCAGTGCGAGTGAGGGAGCCTTAGCAAATCAGCCCCAGCATTTT